Here is one TCR beta chain with its context. Method: immunoSEQ multiplex PCR; TCRdb's copy keeps in-frame clones and lacks some. The sample consists of approximately 160,000 clones, roughly 90% of them appearing once. The record originates from a study of blood T cell repertoires in COVID-19. This CDR3 comprises 14 residues. Germline CDR1 LGHNA, CDR2 YSLEER. V was cut by 4 bases and J by 1 base, with 10 bases left in between. The chain couples TRBV4-3 to TRBJ1-1, with unresolved D. This TCR derives from a man aged 50-59 years with acute or convalescent COVID-19. Sequenced sample: peripheral blood. CDR3 protein: CASSPPERNTEAFF. The CDR3 nucleotides are TGCGCCAGCAGCCCTCCAGAGCGGAACACTGAAGCTTTCTTT.